These 2 T cell receptor beta chains came from one sample sequenced in a study of T cell responses to AZD1222 COVID-19 vaccine. Sequenced by immunoSEQ multiplex PCR; TCRdb stores in-frame clones only, minus some. The top ten clones hold roughly 15% of a sample with approximately 140,000 clones, approximately 90% of them seen once. The material was peripheral blood, obtained on day 0 of AZD1222 vaccination. These receptors came from an adult in good health.

The chain is built from TRBV7-9 and TRBJ1-2; D is undetermined. V gave up 1 base and J gave up 5 bases, with 11 bases separating them. Germline CDR1 SEHNR, CDR2 FQNEAQ (reference sequence). CDR3 length: 14 amino acids. In nucleotides, the CDR3 is TGTGCCAGCAGCTTAGATGTGGTCCCTTATGGCTACACCTTC. Its protein is CASSLDVVPYGYTF.

The chain joins TRBV11-3 to TRBJ2-1; 7 bases line up with TRBD2. CDR1 is SGHNT and CDR2 is YENEEA in the germline V gene. This CDR3 contains 14 residues. J gave up 8 bases and V 1 base, and 5 bases lay outside the gene matches. The CDR3 protein is CASSLGSGGYEQFF. Written as DNA, the CDR3 is TGTGCCAGCAGCTTAGGGTCGGGGGGATATGAGCAGTTCTTC.